The rows below give T cell receptor beta chains drawn from one sample of a study of T cell repertoires and HLA-DP antigens. What these receptors recognize is not known. The repertoire was sequenced with immunoSEQ multiplex PCR; TCRdb's copy has only in-frame clones and lacks some. The profile covers around 100,000 clones, with more than 85% appearing a single time and more than 0.25% taken by the ten largest. Sequenced input: CD4+ T cells from PBMCs. These receptors all stem from a woman between 18 and 29 years old in good health and CMV-seronegative. Both conserved end residues are part of each CDR3. D genes are given only for firm matches. Part of the rows lack a size; the others show once, few, many or a class for expanded clones.

v_call	j_call	clone_size	d_call	cdr3_aa	cdr3_nt
TRBV5-5	TRBJ1-2	NA	NA	CASSPPEGGRHGYTF	TGTGCCAGCAGCCCTCCTGAAGGGGGGCGACATGGCTACACCTTC
TRBV6-1	TRBJ1-2	NA	NA	CASSEVGGHYGYTF	TGTGCCAGCAGTGAAGTGGGAGGTCACTATGGCTACACCTTC
TRBV18	TRBJ2-5	NA	NA	CASSPGPRFLVPKGETQYF	TGTGCCAGCTCACCAGGTCCCCGTTTCCTCGTACCGAAGGGCGAGACCCAGTACTTC
TRBV19	TRBJ2-1	NA	NA	CASTSLPGQGPNEQFF	TGTGCCAGTACCTCGCTACCGGGTCAGGGCCCCAATGAGCAGTTCTTC
TRBV4-3	TRBJ1-5	NA	NA	CASSQGNQPQHF	TGCGCCAGCAGCCAAGGCAATCAGCCCCAGCATTTT
TRBV7-8	TRBJ2-5	NA	TRBD2	CASRPDGGETQYF	TGTGCCAGCAGGCCGGACGGGGGGGAGACCCAGTACTTC
TRBV5-1	TRBJ2-3	NA	TRBD1	CASGDRQGGRTDTQYF	TGCGCCAGCGGCGACCGACAGGGGGGTCGCACAGATACGCAGTATTTT
TRBV19	TRBJ2-1	NA	TRBD1	CASSIRLGQGGNEQFF	TGTGCCAGTAGTATAAGGCTAGGACAGGGGGGCAATGAGCAGTTCTTC
TRBV5-6	TRBJ2-5	NA	NA	CASSSGLAQETQYF	TGTGCCAGCAGCTCGGGACTCGCGCAAGAGACCCAGTACTTC
TRBV30	TRBJ1-5	NA	NA	CAWSVTGQDPNQPQHF	TGTGCCTGGAGTGTAACAGGCCAGGACCCCAATCAGCCCCAGCATTTT
TRBV7-8	TRBJ2-4	once	NA	CASSSAGGRQNIQYF	TGTGCCAGCAGCTCCGCCGGGGGGCGGCAAAACATTCAGTACTTC
TRBV19	TRBJ1-2	NA	TRBD1	CASSRKGTANVYYGYTF	TGTGCCAGTAGTAGAAAGGGGACAGCCAACGTATACTATGGCTACACCTTC
TRBV2	TRBJ2-2	NA	NA	CASKGGGETGELFF	TGTGCCAGCAAAGGGGGAGGGGAGACCGGGGAGCTGTTTTTT
TRBV6-5	TRBJ2-7	NA	TRBD1	CASTTSTGADYEQYF	TGTGCCAGCACCACCTCGACAGGGGCCGACTACGAGCAGTACTTC
TRBV7-2	TRBJ2-5	once	TRBD2	CASRIGGVQETQYF	TGTGCCAGCAGAATTGGGGGGGTCCAAGAGACCCAGTACTTC
TRBV7-9	TRBJ2-6	NA	TRBD1	CASSSHRGHGANVLTF	TGTGCCAGCAGCTCGCACAGGGGGCACGGGGCCAACGTCCTGACTTTC
TRBV9	TRBJ1-2	few	NA	CASSVEGNYGYTF	TGTGCCAGCAGCGTCGAGGGGAACTATGGCTACACCTTC
TRBV25-1	TRBJ1-5	NA	TRBD1	CASSDGQGGGQPQHF	TGTGCCAGCAGTGACGGACAGGGCGGGGGACAGCCCCAGCATTTT
TRBV28	TRBJ1-2	NA	NA	CASSLGGATSGYGYTF	TGTGCCAGCAGTTTGGGTGGGGCCACCAGTGGCTATGGCTACACCTTC
TRBV5-1	TRBJ1-2	NA	NA	CASSFGFTGGYTF	TGCGCCAGCAGCTTTGGCTTCACAGGGGGCTACACCTTC
TRBV7-9	TRBJ1-3	NA	NA	CASSLARAGVLSYGNTIYF	TGTGCCAGCAGCTTAGCCAGGGCAGGGGTTCTCTCTTACGGAAACACCATATATTTT
TRBV11-3	TRBJ2-1	NA	NA	CASSLARANEQFF	TGTGCCAGCAGCTTAGCCCGGGCCAATGAGCAGTTCTTC
TRBV29-1	TRBJ2-1	NA	NA	CSHRPGTNEQFF	TGCAGTCATAGACCCGGGACTAATGAGCAGTTCTTC
TRBV7-9	TRBJ1-5	NA	NA	CASSRMGNQPQHF	TGTGCCAGCAGCCGGATGGGGAATCAGCCCCAGCATTTT
TRBV27	TRBJ2-1	NA	TRBD2	CASSLSREGHNEQFF	TGTGCCAGCAGTTTATCCCGGGAGGGCCACAATGAGCAGTTCTTC
TRBV9	TRBJ1-2	NA	NA	CASSARAGLGYTF	TGTGCCAGCAGCGCCCGGGCAGGGCTTGGCTACACCTTC
TRBV11-2	TRBJ2-2	NA	TRBD2	CASSEQMFGLAFTGELFF	TGTGCCAGCAGCGAGCAAATGTTTGGACTAGCGTTTACCGGGGAGCTGTTTTTT
TRBV1	TRBJ2-3	NA	NA	CTSSQAPVSCTDTQYF	TGCACCAGCAGCCAAGCCCCGGTGTCCTGCACAGATACGCAGTATTTT
TRBV9	TRBJ2-1	NA	TRBD1	CASSARSWDSLYNEQFF	TGTGCCAGCAGCGCCAGATCGTGGGACAGCCTTTACAATGAGCAGTTCTTC
TRBV5-5	TRBJ2-2	NA	TRBD1	CASRRTGGTGELFF	TGTGCCAGCAGACGCACAGGGGGTACCGGGGAGCTGTTTTTT
TRBV2	TRBJ1-6	NA	NA	CASATGIETGSSPLHF	TGTGCCAGCGCAACAGGGATTGAGACAGGATCGTCACCCCTCCACTTT